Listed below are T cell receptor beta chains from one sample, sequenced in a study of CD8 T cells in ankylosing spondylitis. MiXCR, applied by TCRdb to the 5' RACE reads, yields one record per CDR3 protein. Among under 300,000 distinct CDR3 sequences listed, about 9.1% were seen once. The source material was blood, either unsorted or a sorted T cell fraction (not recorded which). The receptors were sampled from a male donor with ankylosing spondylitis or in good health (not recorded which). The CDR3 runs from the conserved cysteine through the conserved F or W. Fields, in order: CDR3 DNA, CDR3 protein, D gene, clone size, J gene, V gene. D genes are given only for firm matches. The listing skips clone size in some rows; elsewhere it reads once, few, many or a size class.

TGCAGTGCTCCCCCAGACGGCTACAATGAGCAGTTCTTC,CSAPPDGYNEQFF,-,many,TRBJ2-1,TRBV20-1
TGTGCCAGCAGCCAAGGTCCAGGGGGCCAGTTTGGCTACACCTTC,CASSQGPGGQFGYTF,TRBD1,-,TRBJ1-2,TRBV14
TGTGCCAGCAGCTTAGAAGATATAGGGGTGAGCTACAATGAGCAGTTCTTC,CASSLEDIGVSYNEQFF,-,many,TRBJ2-1,TRBV11-2
TGCGCCAGCAGCTTGGTAAGAGGGGTGTACAATGAGCAGTTCTTC,CASSLVRGVYNEQFF,-,many,TRBJ2-1,TRBV5-1
TGTGCCAGCAGTTTACCGGGACAGAACACTGAAGCTTTCTTT,CASSLPGQNTEAFF,-,many,TRBJ1-1,TRBV12-3/TRBV12-4
TGTGCCAGCAGCTTAGATGCCCGGGTCGAGCAGTTCTTC,CASSLDARVEQFF,-,few,TRBJ2-1,TRBV7-2
TGCGCCAGCAGTCAGCAGGGGGTGATGGTGGAGCAGTACTTC,CASSQQGVMVEQYF,TRBD1,few,TRBJ2-7,TRBV4-1
TGTGCCAGCAGTCCCCTCGGGGCCGAAGCTTTCTTT,CASSPLGAEAFF,-,many,TRBJ1-1,TRBV2
TGCGCCAGCAGCCAAGATTTGGGACAGGGTCACACCGGGGAGCTGTTTTTT,CASSQDLGQGHTGELFF,TRBD1,many,TRBJ2-2,TRBV4-3
TGCGCCAGCAGCCAAATTACCCCGGACGAGCAGTACTTC,CASSQITPDEQYF,-,many,TRBJ2-7,TRBV4-1
TGCGCCAGCAGCTCCACAGTAAGCGGACAAGAGACCCAGTACTTC,CASSSTVSGQETQYF,-,few,TRBJ2-5,TRBV5-1
TGTGCCAGCAGTTTAGCGCGGGCAGGGAGCAATCAGCCCCAGCATTTT,CASSLARAGSNQPQHF,-,many,TRBJ1-5,TRBV12-3/TRBV12-4
TGTGCCAGCACCAATTCCGACAATGAGCAGTTCTTC,CASTNSDNEQFF,-,many,TRBJ2-1,TRBV11-2
TGTGCCAGCAGTTACTCGTTTCAATCCTACAATGAGCAGTTCTTC,CASSYSFQSYNEQFF,-,-,TRBJ2-1,TRBV6-5
TGTGCCAGCAGCCAAGTCGGGGAAGAGACCCAGTACTTC,CASSQVGEETQYF,-,many,TRBJ2-5,TRBV3-1
TGTGCCAGCAGTTTAAGTTCACAGGTAGGACGAGCTTTCTTT,CASSLSSQVGRAFF,-,many,TRBJ1-1,TRBV12-3/TRBV12-4
TGCGCCAGCAGCCCGGCCGAAGGGGTTAATGAAAAACTGTTTTTT,CASSPAEGVNEKLFF,-,many,TRBJ1-4,TRBV5-1
TGTGCCAGCAGCTTATCCGGACAGGTCACAGATACGCAGTATTTT,CASSLSGQVTDTQYF,TRBD1,many,TRBJ2-3,TRBV9
TGTGCCAGCATGAGGGGGATGAACACTGAAGCTTTCTTT,CASMRGMNTEAFF,-,many,TRBJ1-1,TRBV6-1
TGCGCCAGCAGCCAAGCGGGGGTTACTAGCGGCAATCAGCCCCAGCATTTT,CASSQAGVTSGNQPQHF,-,many,TRBJ1-5,TRBV4-1
TGTGCCAGCAGTTCCTCGGTAGGGGGAAAACTGTTTTTT,CASSSSVGGKLFF,-,many,TRBJ1-4,TRBV6-2/TRBV6-3
TGTGCCAGCAGCCCCGGCCCGCTTTTCACAGATACGCAGTATTTT,CASSPGPLFTDTQYF,-,many,TRBJ2-3,TRBV7-2
TGTGCCAGCAGCTTAGCGGTCGGGACTAGCGGGAGATACAATGAGCAGTTCTTC,CASSLAVGTSGRYNEQFF,TRBD2,many,TRBJ2-1,TRBV7-2
TGTGCCAGCAGCTTAAGACAGTCCAATGAGCAGTTCTTC,CASSLRQSNEQFF,-,many,TRBJ2-1,TRBV7-3
TGCAGTGCTAGTCTGTCTAGCGGGAGTCAATACGAGCAGTACTTC,CSASLSSGSQYEQYF,TRBD2,few,TRBJ2-7,TRBV20-1
TGTGCCAGCAGATTGACTAGCGGGGCGTACGAGCAGTACTTC,CASRLTSGAYEQYF,TRBD2,many,TRBJ2-7,TRBV12-3/TRBV12-4
TGTGCCTGGAAGGGCAGGGGCAGGCCGAACACCGGGGAGCTGTTTTTT,CAWKGRGRPNTGELFF,-,few,TRBJ2-2,TRBV30
TGCAGTGCTTCTGGACAGGGACCATACGAGCAGTACTTC,CSASGQGPYEQYF,TRBD1,once,TRBJ2-7,TRBV20-1
TGTGCCAGCAGTTTATCGGGGACTAATAATTCACCCCTCCACTTT,CASSLSGTNNSPLHF,-,few,TRBJ1-6,TRBV27
TGTGCCAGCAGCTCAGTCGCAGAGACCCAGTACTTC,CASSSVAETQYF,-,many,TRBJ2-5,TRBV7-9
TGTGCCAGTAAGGGAGTTGGAAACACCATATATTTT,CASKGVGNTIYF,-,few,TRBJ1-3,TRBV12-3/TRBV12-4
TGCAGCACTAGACTAGGGCCAGAGACCCAGTACTTC,CSTRLGPETQYF,-,few,TRBJ2-5,TRBV29-1
TGTGCCAGTAACGGGGGATTCGGAGGTCAGCCCCAGCATTTT,CASNGGFGGQPQHF,-,many,TRBJ1-5,TRBV19
TGTGCCAGCAATGCGCTAGACTACAATGAGCAGTTCTTC,CASNALDYNEQFF,-,many,TRBJ2-1,TRBV28
TGTGCCAGCAGTTATTGGGAACGTGATGAGCAGTTCTTC,CASSYWERDEQFF,-,many,TRBJ2-1,TRBV6-2/TRBV6-3
TGCGCCAGCAGCTCCCTGAGGGCGGGATCCTTTCGCGAGCAGTACTTC,CASSSLRAGSFREQYF,-,many,TRBJ2-7,TRBV5-1
TGTGCCACCAGCAGTGGAGACATCTCCTACGAGCAGTACTTC,CATSSGDISYEQYF,-,few,TRBJ2-7,TRBV15
TGTGCCAGCAGCCCGGACCTCCTAGACTACGAGCAGTACTTC,CASSPDLLDYEQYF,-,-,TRBJ2-7,TRBV7-2
TGTGCCAGCCTAGCTGGGAATACGCAGTATTTT,CASLAGNTQYF,-,many,TRBJ2-3,TRBV6-5
TGTGCCGTTGACAGGACTCAAGAGACCCAGTACTTC,CAVDRTQETQYF,-,many,TRBJ2-5,TRBV7-9
TGTGCCAGCAGCTTAGATACTACTGAAGCTTTCTTT,CASSLDTTEAFF,-,many,TRBJ1-1,TRBV7-9
TGTGCCAGCAGTTTTGCGACCCAGATCTCTGGAAACACCATATATTTT,CASSFATQISGNTIYF,-,medium-sized,TRBJ1-3,TRBV12-3/TRBV12-4
TGCGCCAGCAGGGCGGAGGGGGAAGCTTTCTTT,CASRAEGEAFF,-,-,TRBJ1-1,TRBV5-1
TGTGCCTGGAGTGTGTGGACTAGCACAGATACGCAGTATTTT,CAWSVWTSTDTQYF,-,few,TRBJ2-3,TRBV30